A single sample is the source of the 18 T cell receptor beta chains below, sequenced in a study of T cells after yellow fever vaccination. A single record per CDR3 protein comes from TCRdb applying MiXCR to the 5' RACE reads. The profile shows about 430,000 distinct CDR3 sequences, around a sixth of them singletons. Here the sequenced sample was PBMCs, taken before the yellow fever booster vaccination. The receptors derive from a man in his late teens or twenties who received the YFV17D yellow fever vaccine.

The sample holds a few counts of this clonotype. This rearrangement joins TRBV10-3 to TRBJ1-3, with a tentative D call TRBD1 (5 bases). V was pared by 0 bases and J by 0 bases, with 9 bases between. This CDR3 has 16 amino acids. Germline CDR1 ENHRY, CDR2 SYGVKD. The CDR3 is CAISESETGSGNTIYF. Written as DNA, the CDR3 is TGTGCCATCAGTGAGTCAGAAACAGGCTCTGGAAACACCATATATTTT.

This clonotype was counted many times. The rearrangement uses TRBV15 and TRBJ1-2; 8 bases align to TRBD1. Unmatched junction bases numbered 10, after V lost 5 bases and J lost 5 bases. The CDR3 has 15 residues. CDR1 is LNHNV and CDR2 is YYDKDF in the germline V gene (reference sequence). In DNA form, the CDR3 reads TGTGCCACCAGCGGTTTCGACAGGGGAGATTATGGCTACACCTTC. Amino acid sequence: CATSGFDRGDYGYTF.

The CDR3 spells CASSQAGLATVGELFF. In DNA, the CDR3 is TGCGCCAGCAGCCAGGCAGGACTAGCAACGGTCGGGGAGCTGTTTTTT. The chain uses TRBV4-1 and TRBJ2-2, with 8 bases that match TRBD2. J lost 7 bases, V lost 3 bases, and 10 bases had no gene match. CDR1 and CDR2 (germline): MGHRA, YSYEKL. The CDR3 totals 16 residues.

V gene TRBV14 combines with J gene TRBJ2-1; D remains unclear. The CDR3 runs 11 residues. V lost 9 bases and J 3 bases, leaving 6 bases between the germline ends. CDR1 SGHDN and CDR2 FVKESK come from the germline V gene. The chain's CDR3 is CASRNYNEQFF. The CDR3 DNA follows: TGTGCCAGTCGGAACTACAATGAGCAGTTCTTC.

The genes are TRBV21-1 and TRBJ2-7; the D segment call TRBD1 is taken from the table without a DNA check. TRBV21-1 counts as a pseudogene. CDR3 length equals 13 residues. The CDR3 spells CAIHQGPLGEQYV. Here the CDR3 DNA reads TGTGCCATCCATCAGGGGCCCCTTGGCGAGCAGTACGTC.

The rearrangement uses TRBV27 and TRBJ1-1; no definite D call. Germline V gives CDR1 MNHEY, CDR2 SMNVEV (reference sequence). The V end was cut by 0 bases, the J end by 1 base, with 9 bases between. This CDR3 comprises 15 residues. The CDR3 bases are TGTGCCAGCAGTTTATCGAAACCGAGGAACACTGAAGCTTTCTTT. Amino acid sequence: CASSLSKPRNTEAFF.

This clonotype has more than one count but fewer than ten. The chain carries TRBV18 and TRBJ2-7; 10 nucleotides agree with TRBD2. Unmatched junction bases numbered 8, after V lost 5 bases and J lost 4 bases. CDR3 length: 15 amino acids. Germline CDR1 reads KGHSH; CDR2 reads LQKENI. CDR3 protein: CASSVSGGSGYEQYF. In DNA form, the CDR3 reads TGTGCCAGCTCAGTTAGCGGGGGGTCCGGATACGAGCAGTACTTC.

There are a few counts of this clonotype. The chain links TRBV5-5 to TRBJ2-3; 8 bases line up with TRBD2. Germline CDR1 SGHKS, CDR2 YYEKEE (reference sequence). Trimming at V came to 1 base and at J to 6 bases, leaving 4 bases not matched to a gene. CDR3 length: 14 amino acids. The CDR3 sequence is CASSLISGADTQYF. DNA for the CDR3: TGTGCCAGCAGCTTGATTAGCGGGGCTGATACGCAGTATTTT.

CDR3 bases: TGTGCCAGCGGCGATAGTACTTGGGACACCGGGGAGCTGTTTTTT. Translating it yields CASGDSTWDTGELFF. The chain links TRBV7-2 to TRBJ2-2, with D unclear. The CDR3 is 15 residues long. Germline V lookup: CDR1 SGHTA, CDR2 FQGNSA. The V end lost 8 bases, the J end lost 3 bases, and 16 bases lay between the germline ends.

A few counts support this clonotype. The chain recombines TRBV12-3 or TRBV12-4 with TRBJ2-3; D remains unclear. V was cut by 7 bases and J by 2 bases, with 7 bases left in between. The CDR3 extends over 12 amino acids. This CDR3 reads CASTANTDTQYF. The DNA for the CDR3 is TGTGCCAGCACCGCAAACACAGATACGCAGTATTTT.

This clonotype was seen a handful of times. CDR3 in DNA: TGTGCCAGCACCCCGGGACTCCTCGCCGGTGAAAAACTGTTTTTT. Its translation is CASTPGLLAGEKLFF. This chain connects TRBV6-5 to TRBJ1-4, with D possibly being TRBD1 (5 bases). Germline CDR1 is MNHEY and CDR2 is SVGAGI. Trimming left V 7 bases short and J 7 bases short, with 19 bases between. The CDR3 is 15 amino acids.

CDR3 DNA: TGCGCCAGCAGCCAAGATCCAGCGGGGTTCCGGGGGGATACGCAGTATTTT. Encoded protein: CASSQDPAGFRGDTQYF. The chain combines TRBV4-3 with TRBJ2-3, with TRBD2 matching 7 bases. J was trimmed by 6 bases and V by 0 bases; bases with no gene match: 12. The CDR3 is 17 residues long. From germline, CDR1 is LGHNA and CDR2 YSLEER.

This rearrangement joins TRBV9 to TRBJ1-2; 7 nucleotides match TRBD1. The CDR3 totals 15 residues. The germline V gene encodes CDR1 SGDLS and CDR2 YYNGEE. J gave up 2 bases and V 6 bases, and 10 bases lay outside the gene matches. The CDR3: CASTQNRGVNYGYTF. The CDR3 DNA reads TGTGCCAGCACTCAAAACAGGGGAGTCAACTATGGCTACACCTTC.

This clonotype was counted between two and nine times. V usage is TRBV6-6 and J usage is TRBJ2-6; 7 bases match TRBD1. Germline V gene data show CDR1 as MNHNY and CDR2 as SVGAGI (reference sequence). Unmatched junction bases numbered 3, after V lost 0 bases and J lost 4 bases. CDR3 size: 16 residues. The CDR3 loop reads CASSYSGGGGANVLTF. CDR3 in DNA: TGTGCCAGCAGTTACTCAGGGGGCGGAGGGGCCAACGTCCTGACTTTC.

The chain is built from TRBV4-3 and TRBJ2-2; the D is unclear. Germline assignment: CDR1 LGHNA and CDR2 YSLEER. CDR3 size: 15 residues. The V end lost 2 bases, the J end lost 5 bases, and 12 bases lay between the germline ends. CDR3 amino acids: CASSQLVGRTGELFF. The CDR3, as DNA: TGCGCCAGCAGCCAACTGGTAGGGCGAACCGGGGAGCTGTTTTTT.

This clonotype has a handful of counts. The chain combines TRBV20-1 with TRBJ1-1; D is perhaps TRBD1 (5 bases). The germline gives CDR1 DFQATT, CDR2 SNEGSKA (reference sequence). This CDR3 has 13 amino acids. V dropped 4 bases and J dropped 4 bases, with 13 bases sitting between them. DNA for the CDR3: TGCAGTGCTAAAGGGGCCCCGTCCACTGAAGCTTTCTTT. It encodes CSAKGAPSTEAFF.

The V call is TRBV5-1, the J call TRBJ1-2, with a possible D match to TRBD1 (6 bases). Trimming removed 4 bases from V and 8 bases from J, with 18 bases in between. Germline CDR1 and CDR2: SGHRS and YFSETQ. The CDR3 loop spans 14 amino acids. CDR3 nucleotide sequence: TGCGCCAGCAGCGAACGATTAAGGACAGACGGCTACACCTTC. Its translation: CASSERLRTDGYTF.

The CDR3 DNA reads as TGTGCCAGCATTCACGGGTCGAGAAATTCACCCCTCCACTTT. It translates to CASIHGSRNSPLHF. This chain uses TRBV2 with TRBJ1-6; D gene unclear. The CDR3 length is 14 residues. V gave up 7 bases and J gave up 7 bases, with 14 bases separating them. The germline V gene has CDR1 SNHLY and CDR2 FYNNEI.